This TCR beta chain is from a study of blood T cell repertoires in COVID-19. The protocol was immunoSEQ multiplex PCR, while the TCRdb copy is restricted to in-frame clones and leaves out a portion. Altogether about 180,000 clones are present, 86% being singletons, with the ten largest covering roughly 8.7%. This clone showed up just once. The CDR3 runs 14 residues. The ends lost 5 bases at V and 5 bases at J; junction bases unmatched: 8. CDR1 is SGHTA and CDR2 is FQGTGA in the germline V gene. Sequenced: peripheral blood. This receptor was obtained from a man in his forties or fifties with active or convalescent COVID-19. The chain uses TRBV7-3 and TRBJ1-1; 7 positions match TRBD1. The CDR3 DNA sequence: TGTGCCAGCAGCCACGACAGGGCCGATACTGAAGCTTTCTTT. It yields the protein CASSHDRADTEAFF.